The present T cell receptor (beta chain) was sequenced within a study of technical replicates of blood from a handful of donors. The repertoire was sequenced with immunoSEQ multiplex PCR; TCRdb's copy has only in-frame clones and lacks some. The repertoire includes some 77,000 clones, approximately 96% of them detected once, and roughly 0.33% sits in the top ten. This CDR3 is 12 amino acids long. CDR1 is SGDLS, CDR2 YYNGEE, per germline. V was clipped by 3 bases and J by 6 bases, with 10 bases between them. The rearrangement links TRBV9 to TRBJ2-7, with a tentative D call TRBD2 (7 bases). Sequenced: T cells isolated from PBMCs. The clonotype was recovered from a human donor in good health. The CDR3 region has the DNA TGTGCCAGCAGCGGGGGGGGCAGCGAGCAGTACTTC. Its translation: CASSGGGSEQYF.